This T cell receptor beta chain was sequenced during a study of identical twins (TCRdb year 2016). About the study as a whole: The study deep-sequenced TCR alpha and beta repertoires from monozygotic twins, unrelated adults of various ages and cord blood to test whether fetal clonotypes persist. To rule out contamination, replicate twin experiments were performed at different times with different library preparation protocols. General study outcomes and caveats: Out-of-frame TCR alpha sharing in monozygotic twins was systematically underestimated by recombination models, whereas sharing between unrelated individuals was in agreement with the recombination models. Compared with coincidental sharing between unrelated individuals, out-of-frame TCR alpha sequences shared between twins showed an excess of sequences with low generation probability. Zero-insertion analyses could be partly confounded by invariant T cells such as MAIT and iNKT, though diverse VJ usage argued against such confounding for most clonotypes. Fewer insertions were carried by abundant cord blood beta clonotypes; a weaker similar trend was observed in young adult naive repertoires, while no such trend was observed in memory repertoires. Because the same donors could not be followed over many years, the conclusions depended on cross-sectional statistical analysis. The excess sharing between twins in beta out-of-frame sequences was weaker because fewer shared sequences reduced the signal-to-noise ratio.

Inclusive of the bounding cysteine and phenylalanine, the CDR3 is 14 residues long. The sequence is cut down to CDR3 DNA, 42 bases in frame from base 1. The germline V gene sets CDR1 to ENHRY and CDR2 to SYGVKD. Trimming costs V 4 bases and J 2 bases, and their ends lie 11 bases apart. Every donor in the study was a healthy Caucasian. Three pairs of female monozygotic twins, all aged 18 to 29 years, were included in the twin cohort. CD4+ and CD8+ T cell populations were isolated with positive isolation kits from Invitrogen. Library generation was performed with 5' RACE. The sample was run on an Illumina HiSeq 2000. A universal primer binding site was introduced by template switching, and a unique molecular identifier was present in the final cDNA, enabling accurate counting of TCR cDNA molecules. Specific primers in the conserved constant-segment region were used to synthesize first-strand cDNA for the TCR alpha and beta chains. To control for contamination, every cDNA library was double barcoded, receiving both a SMART-Mk sample barcode and Illumina barcodes. TruSeq adapter sequences, together with Illumina sample barcodes, were added in two successive PCR steps. TCR alpha and beta cDNA libraries were sequenced on the Illumina HiSeq platform with custom primers. Regarding the original processing steps: MiGEC processed the raw reads to extract unique molecular identifiers, while MiXCR was used to determine the CDR3 positions. For each individual, recombination models were inferred using an EM algorithm with the repgenHMM and IGoR tools. The tcR package in R was used for shared clonotype analysis, with sharing normalized by the product of cloneset sizes. Out-of-frame nonproductive sequences were analyzed to study raw recombination free of thymic and clonal selection effects. The public reads were reanalyzed by TCRdb: fastp trimming at Q25, MiXCR alignment, in-frame beta chains only. Here each entry gathers all rows of one CDR3 protein and keeps the most common genes and DNA. It is TCRdb's table, rather than the study itself, that gives the V and J calls and clone size. The sample table contains about 470,000 distinct CDR3 sequences; only one count was recorded for 20% to 30% of them. The ten largest clones take up 2.9% of the sample.

This clonotype turned up a few times. There is no known antigen for this receptor. Within one base of it there is no much larger clone, and no base qualities were kept. The sample also formed part of further work on T cells expressing NK-cell markers. Per that second paper: TCR beta-chain repertoires were profiled in sorted CD3+CD56+NKG2C+, CD3+CD56+NKG2C- and CD3+CD56-NKG2C+ T-cell subsets from fewer than 10 donors. Among the eight sequenced donors, only one was HCMV-seronegative, while the other seven were HCMV-seropositive. To restrict sorting to alphabetaTCR-expressing T cells, an anti-gammadeltaTCR antibody was added in several experiments. In six donors, the dominant CD3+CD56+NKG2C+ clonotypes ranked among the top 10 CD8+ clonotypes, making up about 1.0-7.5% of CD8+ T cells. Those dominant clonotypes were again the most abundant among CD3+CD56-NKG2C+ cells in several donors, at roughly 25-65%. Whether the expanded NKG2C-expressing T cell clones were specific for HCMV antigens remained unclear. All eight donors whose samples were sequenced were randomly selected healthy volunteers, three of them men and five women. HCMV serostatus was determined by detecting HCMV-specific IgG in serum with a commercial ELISA kit. MIGEC handled demultiplexing of the reads and grouping by UMI, while MiTCR was used to assemble and quantify clonotypes. To remove erroneous sequences, TCR cDNA sequences were retained only when supported by two or more reads. The tcR package was used for downstream repertoire analysis, with clonotypes matched between fractions based on CDR3 nucleotide sequence plus V segment. VDJmatch was used to annotate antigen specificity against VDJdb, with one amino acid substitution in CDR3 allowed.

Recombination linked TRBV10-3 to TRBJ2-5; the D gene cannot be named for sure. Sequencing was done on a sample of CD4+ T cells sorted from blood. This clonotype was sampled from a woman aged 18 to 35 in good health. The bases read TGTGCCATCAGTGCGACAAATCTTCAAGAGACCCAGTACTTC. Its protein product is CAISATNLQETQYF.